Here is one TCR beta chain with its context. Its antigen is not known. This sample was included in a study of OX40 agonist ivuxolimab in advanced cancers. In the study overall: Enrolled patients in dose escalation had cancers that were hepatocellular carcinoma, melanoma, renal cell or head and neck cancer.

General study results and limits: Antigens targeted by the expanded peripheral T cells were not determined.

The ends were cut back, 2 bases at V and 7 bases at J, with 14 bases in the middle. Germline V gene lookup returns CDR1 MDHEN and CDR2 SYDVKM. This CDR3 has 14 residues. Autoimmune disease history or systemic immunosuppression was exclusionary. Some clones are missing from TCRdb's copy, which holds only in-frame ones; the method was immunoSEQ multiplex PCR. The repertoire holds tens of thousands of clones, with roughly 80% as singletons. This sequence originates from an adult with an advanced solid tumor such as melanoma, head and neck, liver or kidney cancer. The sequenced sample was CD4+ or CD8+ T cells sorted from blood, obtained in a trial of the OX40 agonist ivuxolimab. The rearrangement links TRBV28 to TRBJ1-1, with D possibly being TRBD1 (6 bases). This CDR3 is CASSLNRARGEAFF. CDR3 in DNA: TGTGCCAGCAGTTTAAACAGGGCCAGAGGTGAAGCTTTCTTT.